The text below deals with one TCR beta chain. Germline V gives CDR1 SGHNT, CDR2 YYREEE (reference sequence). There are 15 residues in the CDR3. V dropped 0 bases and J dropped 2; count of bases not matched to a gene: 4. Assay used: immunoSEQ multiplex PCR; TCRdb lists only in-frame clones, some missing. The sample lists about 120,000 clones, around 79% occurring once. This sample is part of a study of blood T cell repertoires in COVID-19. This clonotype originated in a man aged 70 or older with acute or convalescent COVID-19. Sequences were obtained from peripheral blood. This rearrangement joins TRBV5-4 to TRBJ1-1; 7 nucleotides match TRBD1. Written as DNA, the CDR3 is TGTGCCAGCAGCTTGGCCGGGACAGCCAACACTGAAGCTTTCTTT. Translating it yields CASSLAGTANTEAFF.